Listed here is a single TCR beta chain. The data were taken from a study of T cell responses to AZD1222 COVID-19 vaccine. Germline CDR1 reads MNHEY; CDR2 reads SMNVEV (reference sequence). V lost 5 bases and J lost 4; bases outside the gene matches: 8. The CDR3 is 15 amino acids. TCRdb's table, derived via immunoSEQ multiplex PCR, lists solely in-frame clones and lacks some. The data show about 97,000 clones, with around 90% seen just once and approximately 8.3% held by the top ten. The clonotype originates from an adult in good health. The V gene is TRBV27, the J gene TRBJ2-5; the match to TRBD2 covers 9 bases. This sample comprised peripheral blood, obtained on day 0 of AZD1222 vaccination. CDR3 sequence: CASSPQTSGAETQYF. CDR3 DNA: TGTGCCAGCAGTCCCCAGACTAGCGGAGCAGAGACCCAGTACTTC.